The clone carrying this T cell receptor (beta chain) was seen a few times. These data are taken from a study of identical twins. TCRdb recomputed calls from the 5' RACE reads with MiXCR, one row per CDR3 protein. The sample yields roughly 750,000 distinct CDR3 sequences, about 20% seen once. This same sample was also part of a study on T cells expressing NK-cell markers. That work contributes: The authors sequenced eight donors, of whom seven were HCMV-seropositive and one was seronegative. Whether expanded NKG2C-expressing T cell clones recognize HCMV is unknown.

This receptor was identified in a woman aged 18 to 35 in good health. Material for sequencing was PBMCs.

Written as DNA, the CDR3 is TGTGCCACCAGCCCGAGCGGGAGGGCCGGGGAGCTGTTTTTT. Its translation is CATSPSGRAGELFF. The V gene is TRBV15, the J gene TRBJ2-2; TRBD2 agrees at 10 bases. Germline V gene sequence: CDR1 LNHNV, CDR2 YYDKDF (reference sequence). This CDR3 is built from 14 residues. Trimming took 5 bases from V and 6 from J; bases not matched to a gene: 3.